This entry is about one T cell receptor (beta chain). What it binds is not known. There were likely unrecorded immune exposures, though donors were nominally healthy when sampled. The germline CDR1 and CDR2 sequences are SGHRS and YFSETQ. The CDR3 is 15 residues long. V shed 4 bases, J shed 8 bases, and the junction held 12 bases outside the gene matches. The data were obtained in a study of cytomegalovirus exposure and HLA in healthy donors. Study outcomes and limitations: Most observed TCR sequences were rare, whereas some public TCRs were detected in many donors. In vitro confirmation showed three CMV-associated chains to be CMV antigen specific. Using the classifier, cytomegalovirus status was reportedly diagnosed with high specificity and sensitivity.

Primers: 60 Vbeta forward and 13 Jbeta reverse. Sequencing was performed with immunoSEQ multiplex PCR; in TCRdb, only in-frame clones are kept and a portion is missing. The data contain 90,000 to 140,000 clones, approximately 79% of them seen just once; the ten biggest clones take up roughly 6.9%. This chain connects TRBV5-1 to TRBJ1-3; 7 bases fit TRBD1. The sequencing input was PBMCs. The sequence derives from a man aged 25-45 years in good health and CMV-seropositive. CDR3 amino acids: CASSEAGTDSDTIYF. The CDR3 DNA reads TGCGCCAGCAGCGAGGCCGGGACAGACTCCGACACCATATATTTT.